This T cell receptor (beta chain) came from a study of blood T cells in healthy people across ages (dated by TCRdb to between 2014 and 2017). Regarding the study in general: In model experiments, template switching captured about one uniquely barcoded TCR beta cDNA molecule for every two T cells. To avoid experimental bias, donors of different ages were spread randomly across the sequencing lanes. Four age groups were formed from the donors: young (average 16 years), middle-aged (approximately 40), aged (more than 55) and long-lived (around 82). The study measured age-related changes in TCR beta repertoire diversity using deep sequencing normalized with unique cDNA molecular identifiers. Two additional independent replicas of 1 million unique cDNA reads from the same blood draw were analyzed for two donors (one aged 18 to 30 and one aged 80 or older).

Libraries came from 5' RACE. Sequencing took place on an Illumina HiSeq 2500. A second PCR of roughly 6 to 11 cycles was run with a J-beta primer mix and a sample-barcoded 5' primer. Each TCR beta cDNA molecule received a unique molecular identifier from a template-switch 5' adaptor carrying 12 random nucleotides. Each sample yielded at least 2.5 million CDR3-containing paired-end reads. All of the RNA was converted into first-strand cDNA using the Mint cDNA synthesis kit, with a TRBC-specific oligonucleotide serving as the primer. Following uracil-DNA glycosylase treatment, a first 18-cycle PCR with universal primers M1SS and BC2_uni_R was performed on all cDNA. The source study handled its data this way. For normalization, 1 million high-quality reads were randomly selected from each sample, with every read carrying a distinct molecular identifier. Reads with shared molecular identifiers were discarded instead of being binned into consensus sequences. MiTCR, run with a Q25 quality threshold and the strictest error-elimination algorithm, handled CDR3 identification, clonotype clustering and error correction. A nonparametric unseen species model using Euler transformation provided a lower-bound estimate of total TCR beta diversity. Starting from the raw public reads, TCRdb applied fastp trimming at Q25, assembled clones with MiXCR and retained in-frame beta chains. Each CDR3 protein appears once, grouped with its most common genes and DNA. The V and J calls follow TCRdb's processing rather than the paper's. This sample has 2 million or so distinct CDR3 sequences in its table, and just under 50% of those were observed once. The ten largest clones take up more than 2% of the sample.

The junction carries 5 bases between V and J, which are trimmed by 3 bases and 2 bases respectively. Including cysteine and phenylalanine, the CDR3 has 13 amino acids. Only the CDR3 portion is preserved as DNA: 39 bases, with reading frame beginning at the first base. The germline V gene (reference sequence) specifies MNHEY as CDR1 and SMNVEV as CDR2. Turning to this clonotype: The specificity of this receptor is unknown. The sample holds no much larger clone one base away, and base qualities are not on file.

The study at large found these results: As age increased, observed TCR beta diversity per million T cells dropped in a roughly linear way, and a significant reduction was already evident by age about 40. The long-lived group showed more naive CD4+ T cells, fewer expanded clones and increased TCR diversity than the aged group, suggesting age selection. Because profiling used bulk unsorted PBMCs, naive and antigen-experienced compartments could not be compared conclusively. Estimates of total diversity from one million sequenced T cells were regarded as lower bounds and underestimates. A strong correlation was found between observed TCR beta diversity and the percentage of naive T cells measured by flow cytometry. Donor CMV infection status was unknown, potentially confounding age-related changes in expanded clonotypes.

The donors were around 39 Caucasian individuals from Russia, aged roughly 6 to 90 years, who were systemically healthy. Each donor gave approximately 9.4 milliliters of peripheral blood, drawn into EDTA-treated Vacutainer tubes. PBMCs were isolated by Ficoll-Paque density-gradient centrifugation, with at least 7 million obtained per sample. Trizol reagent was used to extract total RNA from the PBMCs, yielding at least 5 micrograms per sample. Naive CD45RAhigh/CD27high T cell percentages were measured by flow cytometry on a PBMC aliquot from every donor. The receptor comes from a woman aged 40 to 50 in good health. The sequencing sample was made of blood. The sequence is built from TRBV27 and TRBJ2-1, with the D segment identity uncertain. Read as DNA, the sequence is TGTGCCAGCAGTTTTACAACCTACAATGAGCAGTTCTTC. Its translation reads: CASSFTTYNEQFF.